This TCR beta chain was documented in a study of CD8 T cells in ankylosing spondylitis. Study-level findings and limits: In ankylosing spondylitis patients, matched synovial fluid reportedly showed significant enrichment of disease-linked clones.

This clonotype was counted ten times or more. Its specificity is not known. Germline CDR1 reads SQVTM; CDR2 reads ANQGSEA. This CDR3 spans 13 amino acids. The germline V and J ends were trimmed by 6 bases and 2 bases, with 11 bases remaining between them. TCRdb independently ran MiXCR on the 5' RACE reads; one entry per CDR3 protein. The sample shows roughly 240,000 distinct CDR3 sequences, approximately 8% of them seen only once. This sequence joins TRBV29-1 and TRBJ1-3; D is uncertain. This TCR derives from a female donor with ankylosing spondylitis or in good health (not recorded which). Sequencing used blood, either unsorted or a sorted T cell fraction (not recorded which). CDR3 DNA: TGCAGCGTCCAAACGGTAGCTGGAAACACCATATATTTT. Its translation: CSVQTVAGNTIYF.